This TCR beta chain was observed in a study of regulatory T cells in long-lasting Graves disease. CDR1 SGHAT and CDR2 FQNNGV come from the germline V gene. The V gene lost 1 base and the J gene lost 3 bases, with 9 bases spanning the gap. The CDR3 is 14 residues long. TCR beta libraries were built with iRepertoire HTBI primers and Arm-PCR of CDR3 regions. Authors' processing steps: Overall, samples carried more than 55 TRBV and over 12 TRBJ segments. Using its own MiXCR run on the multiplex PCR reads, TCRdb lists one record per CDR3 protein. TCRdb, rather than the study authors, made the V and J calls. The repertoire has about 520,000 distinct CDR3 sequences, about 12% of them found once; the top ten carry over 7%. Time point reported: newly diagnosed GD, antithyroid drugs for less than 3 months. PBMCs provided the RNA from which the TCR library was made. These sequences were also reported in another study, on T cells in Graves' hyperthyroidism and ophthalmopathy.

The chain employs TRBV11-2 and TRBJ2-5; TRBD1 is a possible D gene (6 bases). The TCR originated in a woman aged 30 to 39 with Graves disease. The sequenced sample was peripheral blood mononuclear cells (PBMCs), obtained at new diagnosis, from a patient treated with antithyroid drugs. CDR3 sequence: CASSLASGEETQYF. CDR3 coding DNA: TGTGCCAGCAGCTTAGCGTCAGGGGAAGAGACCCAGTACTTC.